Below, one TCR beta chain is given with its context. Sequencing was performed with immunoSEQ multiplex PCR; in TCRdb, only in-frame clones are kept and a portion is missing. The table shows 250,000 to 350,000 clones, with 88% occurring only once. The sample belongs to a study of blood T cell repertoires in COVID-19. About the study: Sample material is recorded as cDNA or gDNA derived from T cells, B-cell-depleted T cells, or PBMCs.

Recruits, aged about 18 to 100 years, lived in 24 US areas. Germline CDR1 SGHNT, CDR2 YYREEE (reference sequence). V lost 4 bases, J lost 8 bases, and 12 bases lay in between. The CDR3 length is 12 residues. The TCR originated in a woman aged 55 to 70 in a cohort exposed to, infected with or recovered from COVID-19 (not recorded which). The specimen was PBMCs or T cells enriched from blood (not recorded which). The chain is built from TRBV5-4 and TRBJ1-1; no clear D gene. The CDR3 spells CASSQGPGEAFF. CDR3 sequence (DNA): TGTGCCAGCAGCCAAGGACCGGGGGAAGCTTTCTTT.